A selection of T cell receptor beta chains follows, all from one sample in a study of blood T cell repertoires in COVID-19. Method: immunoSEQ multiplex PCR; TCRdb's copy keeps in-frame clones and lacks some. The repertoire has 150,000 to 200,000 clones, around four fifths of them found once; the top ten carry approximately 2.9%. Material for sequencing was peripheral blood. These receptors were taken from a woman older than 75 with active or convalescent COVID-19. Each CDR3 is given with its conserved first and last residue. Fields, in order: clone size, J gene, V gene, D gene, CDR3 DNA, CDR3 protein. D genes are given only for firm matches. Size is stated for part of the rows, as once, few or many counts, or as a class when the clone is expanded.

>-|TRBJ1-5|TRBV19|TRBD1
TGTGCCAGTAGTGGGACAGGGAATCAGCCCCAGCATTTT
CASSGTGNQPQHF
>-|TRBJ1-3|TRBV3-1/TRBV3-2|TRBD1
TGTGCCAGCAGCCAGGGGACAGGGGTGTACGGAAACACCATATATTTT
CASSQGTGVYGNTIYF
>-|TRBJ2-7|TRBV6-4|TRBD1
TGTGCCAGCAGTGACACGGACAGGGTAATATCATCCTACGAGCAGTACTTC
CASSDTDRVISSYEQYF
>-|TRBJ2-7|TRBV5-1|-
TGCGCCAGCAGCCCGACGACAGACCACTACGAGCAGTACTTC
CASSPTTDHYEQYF
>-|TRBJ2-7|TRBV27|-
TGTGCCAGCAGTTTTAGATACGAGCAGTACTTC
CASSFRYEQYF
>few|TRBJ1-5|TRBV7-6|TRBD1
TGTGCCAGCAGCTCCGGACAGGGAAACAATCAGCCCCAGCATTTT
CASSSGQGNNQPQHF
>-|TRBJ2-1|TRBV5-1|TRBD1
TGCGCCAGCAGCTTGGAACCCGGGACAGGGTTTAATGAGCAGTTCTTC
CASSLEPGTGFNEQFF
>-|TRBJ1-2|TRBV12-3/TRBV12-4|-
TGTGCCAGCACCAAACAGGAGATCAGTGGCTACACCTTC
CASTKQEISGYTF
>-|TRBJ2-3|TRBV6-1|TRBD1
TGTGCCAGCAGTGTACTGGGACAGGGGAGCGCAGATACGCAGTATTTT
CASSVLGQGSADTQYF
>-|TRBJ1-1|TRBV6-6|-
TGTGCCAGCAGCTCGGACAGCCCAGCTTTCTTT
CASSSDSPAFF
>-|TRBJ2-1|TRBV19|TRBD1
TGTGCCAGTAGTAGGGCGGGGACAGGGAACGTCAATGAGCAGTTCTTC
CASSRAGTGNVNEQFF
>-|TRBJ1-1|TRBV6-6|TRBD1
TGTGCCAGCAGTATAACAGGGGGCCACACTGAAGCTTTCTTT
CASSITGGHTEAFF
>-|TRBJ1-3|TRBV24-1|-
TGTGCCACCATTATAAACACCATATATTTT
CATIINTIYF
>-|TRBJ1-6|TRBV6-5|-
TGTGCCAGCAGTTCCCCCGGGACAACGAGTTCACCCCTCCACTTT
CASSSPGTTSSPLHF
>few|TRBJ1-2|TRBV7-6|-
TGTGCCAGCAGTAACCCCGCGGGGGATAAGGATGGCTACACCTTC
CASSNPAGDKDGYTF
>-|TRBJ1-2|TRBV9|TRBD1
TGTGCCAGCAGCGTAGGGACAGGCCCTAACTATGGCTACACCTTC
CASSVGTGPNYGYTF
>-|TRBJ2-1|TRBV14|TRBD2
TGTGCCAGCAGCCAAGGGGGGGGTGCCTTAATCTTC
CASSQGGGALIF
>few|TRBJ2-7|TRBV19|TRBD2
TGTGCCAGTAGCCAACTAGCGGGAGGCGAGCAGTACTTC
CASSQLAGGEQYF
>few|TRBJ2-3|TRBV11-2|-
TGTGCCAGCAGCTGGGGCGCAGATACGCAGTATTTT
CASSWGADTQYF
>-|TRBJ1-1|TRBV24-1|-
TGTGCCACCAGTGACCGAGGGAACACTGAAGCTTTCTTT
CATSDRGNTEAFF
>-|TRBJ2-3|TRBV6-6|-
TGTGCCAGCATGGTCCGGGGGAACACAGATACGCAGTATTTT
CASMVRGNTDTQYF
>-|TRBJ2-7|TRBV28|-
TGTGCCAGCAGCAACTACGAGCAGTACTTC
CASSNYEQYF
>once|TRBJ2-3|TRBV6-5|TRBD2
TGTGCCAGCACGAAAAGACTAGCGTCAGATACGCAGTATTTT
CASTKRLASDTQYF
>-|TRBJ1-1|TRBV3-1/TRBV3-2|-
TGTGCCAGCAGCCAAGATCGGGTCAAGAACACTGAAGCTTTCTTT
CASSQDRVKNTEAFF
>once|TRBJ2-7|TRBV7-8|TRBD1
TGTGCCAGCAGCTCGAGCAAGGGGGCGCGGTACGAGCAGTACTTC
CASSSSKGARYEQYF
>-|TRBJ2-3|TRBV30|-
TGTGCCTGGAGTGTAGTATATTCGGGCACAGATACGCAGTATTTT
CAWSVVYSGTDTQYF
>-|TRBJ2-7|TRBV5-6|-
TGTGCCAGCAGCTCGACAGGCTCGAACTACGAGCAGTACTTC
CASSSTGSNYEQYF
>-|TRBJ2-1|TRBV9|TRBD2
TGTGCCAGCAGCGTATCCAGCGGGGGGGCCTATGAGCAGTTCTTC
CASSVSSGGAYEQFF
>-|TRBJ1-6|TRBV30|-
TGTGCCTGGAGTGTAGCAGGGAGGGATTCACCCCTCCACTTT
CAWSVAGRDSPLHF
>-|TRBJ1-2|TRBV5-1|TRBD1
TGCGCCAGCAGCTTGGTTGGCGGGTGGGACAGCAACTATGGCTACACCTTC
CASSLVGGWDSNYGYTF
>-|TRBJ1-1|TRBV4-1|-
TGCGCCAGCAGCCACAGCGCGGGACGGATGAACACTGAAGCTTTCTTT
CASSHSAGRMNTEAFF
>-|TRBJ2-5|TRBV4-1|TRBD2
TGCGCCAGCAGCCGCTTTGGGGTGCGACTAGCGGGGGGGGAGGAGACCCAGTACTTC
CASSRFGVRLAGGEETQYF
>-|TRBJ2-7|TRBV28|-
TGTGCCAGCAGTTTGACTACAAGCTACGAGCAGTACTTC
CASSLTTSYEQYF
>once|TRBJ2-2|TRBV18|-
TGTGCCAGCTCACCAATGCGGCAGGGTAACACCGGGGAGCTGTTTTTT
CASSPMRQGNTGELFF
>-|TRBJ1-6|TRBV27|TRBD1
TGTGCCAGCAGTTTACGACAGGGAACGTATAATTCACCCCTCCACTTT
CASSLRQGTYNSPLHF
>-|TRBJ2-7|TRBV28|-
TGTGCCAGCAATACTGGGACACATACCTACGAGCAGTACTTC
CASNTGTHTYEQYF
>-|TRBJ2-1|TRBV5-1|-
TGCGCCAGCAGCTTGGGACAGGGAGGCGACAATGAGCAGTTCTTC
CASSLGQGGDNEQFF
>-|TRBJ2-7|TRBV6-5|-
TGTGCCAGCAGTTCAGACTCATCCTACGAGCAGTACTTC
CASSSDSSYEQYF
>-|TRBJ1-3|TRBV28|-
TGTGCCAGCAGTCCTCCCGACGGGAGCAGGTCTGGAAACACCATATATTTT
CASSPPDGSRSGNTIYF
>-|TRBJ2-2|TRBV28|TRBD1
TGTGCCACCGGACAGGAATCGAACACCGGGGAGCTGTTTTTT
CATGQESNTGELFF
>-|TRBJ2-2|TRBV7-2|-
TGTGCCAGCAGCTTAGGGGGGCGAAACACCGGGGAGCTGTTTTTT
CASSLGGRNTGELFF
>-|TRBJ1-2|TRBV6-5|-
TGTGCCAGCAGTTACTCGAGGGAGGGTAGGCGCTACACCTTC
CASSYSREGRRYTF
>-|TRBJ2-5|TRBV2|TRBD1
TGTGCCAGCAGTGCCCCCCGACAGGGCCGTGAGACCCAGTACTTC
CASSAPRQGRETQYF
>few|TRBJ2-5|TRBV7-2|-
TGTGCCAGCAGACCAGGGTCCCAAGAGACCCAGTACTTC
CASRPGSQETQYF
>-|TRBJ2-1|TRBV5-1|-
TGCGCCAGCAGCTTAAGCTTTGGGGGGAGCTCCTACAATGAGCAGTTCTTC
CASSLSFGGSSYNEQFF
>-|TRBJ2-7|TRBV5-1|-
TGCGCCAGCAGCTTGGATGGGACTCTCAGCTCCTACGAGCAGTACTTC
CASSLDGTLSSYEQYF